This T cell receptor beta chain was found in a study of PD-L1 blockade in urothelial cancer. Study information: Patients, treated from about 2014 onward, received atezolizumab 1,200 mg intravenously every 3 weeks. Treatment start was followed by blood analysis at 3 weeks (second dose) and again at 6 weeks. A median of roughly 150,000 T cells was found in the blood samples.

Time point meaning: pretreatment peripheral blood. Germline CDR1 LGHNA, CDR2 YNFKEQ. The CDR3 spans 15 residues. Trimming removed 6 bases from V and 2 bases from J, with 16 bases in between. Profiled with immunoSEQ multiplex PCR; TCRdb holds only in-frame clones, not every one. In the table there are about 63,000 clones, 81% of which are singletons. The sequence derives from a man between 65 and 80 years old with urothelial cancer. This material consisted of PBMCs, taken around atezolizumab (anti-PD-L1) treatment. This chain uses TRBV4-2 with TRBJ1-1, with D unclear. The CDR3 nucleotides read TGTGCCAGCAGACAAACGTTGGCAGGAAACACTGAAGCTTTCTTT. As protein: CASRQTLAGNTEAFF.